This T cell receptor beta chain was observed in a study of metastatic and nonmetastatic thyroid tumors. Study-wide background: The study looked at repertoires side by side in blood and in tumor or nodule tissue from malignant and benign thyroid patients. Study outcomes and limitations: Benign nodules reportedly had significantly lower TCR beta diversity than malignant thyroid tumors in blood and tumor.

Original processing methods: Clinicopathological groups supplied CDR3 differences that were used to build a distant-metastasis classifier for papillary thyroid cancer. MiXCR was used by TCRdb to re-call the PCR reads. For this entry, the V and J calls and clone size follow TCRdb and not the study's own pipeline. This repertoire shows 30,000 to 35,000 clones, around 32% found once; its top ten account for approximately 30%. Before thyroid surgery, none of the patients had received any treatment. The V gene lost 2 bases and the J gene lost 2 bases, with 11 bases spanning the gap. Germline CDR1 is MNHEY and CDR2 is SVGEGT. The CDR3 runs 15 residues. By share of the sample, this clone is medium-sized (0.01 to 0.1%). The antigen remains unidentified.

The chain uses TRBV6-2 or TRBV6-3 and TRBJ2-3, with D possibly TRBD2 on 6 matching bases. The receptor's source is a female donor with papillary thyroid cancer or a benign thyroid nodule (not recorded which). Some clones in this sample may be carry-over from other donors' samples. The specimen was blood. CDR3 region: CASSYGGNPTDTQYF. DNA of the CDR3: TGTGCCAGCAGTTACGGGGGGAATCCCACAGATACGCAGTATTTT.